This TCR beta chain was captured by sequencing in a study of beta chain features in type 1 diabetes. Across the whole study: Investigators examined around 110 million sorted cells across all samples.

This clone was observed a few times. Its antigen is unknown. The study, taken as a whole, reports: Sequencing the cDNA could make cells with high TCR expression show up more than they should. More deletions and fewer insertions at VDJ junctions were seen in type 1 diabetes patients.

The sequenced template was cDNA made from the entire isolated RNA. Profiling relied on immunoSEQ multiplex PCR, and the TCRdb table lists in-frame clones only, not all of them. Of almost 350,000 clones in the sample, roughly 8% were seen once. The CDR3 is 13 residues long. V shed 5 bases and J 8 bases; nucleotides not matched to a gene: 6. The germline CDR1 and CDR2 sequences are SQVTM and ANQGSEA. The origin of this receptor is a woman aged 18-35 years in good health. The chain recombines TRBV29-1 with TRBJ1-3; 10 bases are shared with TRBD1. Specimen: central memory CD4+ T cells from blood. The CDR3 reads CSVSTGGTDTIYF. The CDR3 coding sequence is TGCAGCGTTTCGACAGGGGGCACGGACACCATATATTTT.